This T cell receptor beta chain stems from a study of T-cell reconstitution after alpha-beta-depleted transplantation in children. General study findings and limits: Some patients showed high day-60 TCRbeta diversity, which derived from surviving recipient T cells and thymic progenitors. Alpha-beta T cells about two months after transplant reportedly derived from several hundred expanded graft clones. T-cell numbers and diversity, one year after transplant, stemmed largely from T cells that were newly produced.

This clonotype came up many times. Its antigen is currently unknown. Unique molecular identifiers were used in preparing the TCRbeta library. TCRdb reprocessed the PCR reads via MiXCR and lists one record per CDR3 protein. This sample yields about 32,000 distinct CDR3 sequences, of which about 7% are seen a single time; around 25% belongs to the top ten. Trimming pared 1 base from V and 4 bases from J, leaving 14 bases between. This CDR3 has 15 residues. Germline CDR1 and CDR2: SEHNR and FQNEAQ (reference sequence). This specimen consisted of peripheral blood, obtained 60 days after TCRalphabeta/CD19-depleted stem cell transplant. The clonotype was recovered from a child under two years old who had a stem cell transplant for acute myeloid leukemia, so the T cells may come from the graft donor. The V and J genes are TRBV7-9 and TRBJ2-7; D gene uncertain. The chain's CDR3 is CASSLGLAEEYEQYF. Written as DNA, the CDR3 is TGTGCCAGCAGCTTAGGTCTGGCGGAAGAGTACGAGCAGTACTTC. Combining the CDR3 with reference TRBV7-9 and TRBJ2-7 gives the whole variable domain DTGVSQNPRHKITKRGQNVTFRCDPISEHNRLYWYRQTLGQGPEFLTYFQNEAQLEKSRLLSDRFSAERPKGSFSTLEIQRTEQGDSAMYLCASSLGLAEEYEQYFGPGTRLTVT.